This T cell receptor (beta chain) appears in the sequencing data of a study of blood T cell repertoires in COVID-19. This clone has just one count. Using immunoSEQ multiplex PCR, the repertoire was profiled, and TCRdb retains in-frame clones only, with some absent. The table shows approximately 110,000 clones, with around 80% occurring only once. Germline-derived CDR1 and CDR2 are LNHDA and SQIVND (reference sequence). CDR3 length: 16 residues. The V end was cut by 6 bases, the J end by 0 bases, with 12 bases between. Material: peripheral blood. The TCR sequence derives from a woman over 75 with acute or convalescent COVID-19. The chain joins TRBV19 to TRBJ1-6, with D tentatively TRBD1 (6 bases). The CDR3 loop is CASRTDRSSYNSPLHF. CDR3 DNA: TGTGCCAGTAGAACTGACAGGAGCTCCTATAATTCACCCCTCCACTTT. Complete variable domain (other parts from reference TRBV19 and TRBJ1-6): DGGITQSPKYLFRKEGQNVTLSCEQNLNHDAMYWYRQDPGQGLRLIYYSQIVNDFQKGDIAEGYSVSREKKESFPLTVTSAQKNPTAFYLCASRTDRSSYNSPLHFGNGTRLTVT.